This T cell receptor beta chain was identified during a study of pediatric ulcerative colitis. Background on the study: Six to eight patients showed pancolitis and two showed left-sided colitis.

Blood was drawn at the time of colonoscopy. Findings and caveats of the study: In rectum, acute severe colitis had expanded clones and less diversity.

Sequencing was at survey level. Sequencing was performed with immunoSEQ multiplex PCR; in TCRdb, only in-frame clones are kept and a portion is missing. The sample lists tens of thousands of clones; over 65% were seen once. Germline values: CDR1 MGHRA, CDR2 YSYEKL. The CDR3 covers 16 residues. V lost 3 bases and J lost 4; bases outside the gene matches: 10. As regards this clone: The antigen is undetermined.

This TCR was recovered from a girl between 10 and 17 years old with moderate ulcerative colitis. Sequenced sample: blood. This rearrangement joins TRBV4-1 to TRBJ1-2; the match to TRBD1 covers 8 bases. The CDR3 nucleotides read TGCGCCAGCAGCCATGAAGGGACAGGCTCTTTCTATGGCTACACCTTC. Amino acids: CASSHEGTGSFYGYTF.